Each of the 25 T cell receptor beta chains below was sequenced from the same sample in a study of post-analysis software for immune sequencing data. Their antigen targets remain unknown. Study observations and caveats: Elevated frequency relative to controls characterized several TRBV segments in patients, TRBV5-6, TRBV5-1 and TRBV20-1 among them.

Libraries were made from TCR beta cDNA, and they carried unique molecular identifiers. Each CDR3 protein gets one entry after TCRdb re-called the PCR reads with MiXCR. The repertoire includes fewer than 600,000 distinct CDR3 sequences, 45% of them detected once, and around an eighth sits in the top ten. Sequenced sample: blood. The source is a girl under 18 with multiple sclerosis.

This clonotype was found many times. The CDR3 loop is CSVWKETQYF. CDR3 nucleotides: TGCAGCGTTTGGAAAGAGACCCAGTACTTC. The chain recombines TRBV29-1 with TRBJ2-5; D is unresolved. CDR1 SQVTM and CDR2 ANQGSEA come from the germline V gene. The CDR3 runs to 10 residues. V was pared by 5 bases and J by 3 bases, with 4 bases between.

The chain joins TRBV20-1 to TRBJ2-3, with TRBD2 matching over 8 bases. The germline V gene encodes CDR1 DFQATT and CDR2 SNEGSKA (reference sequence). After removal of 0 bases from V and 5 bases from J, the junction contained 7 bases not matched to a gene. CDR3 length: 15 amino acids. The CDR3 is CSARDSSGSGDTQYF. The CDR3 DNA is TGCAGTGCTAGAGATTCCAGCGGGAGCGGAGATACGCAGTATTTT.

The chain carries TRBV7-6 and TRBJ2-7, with 12 bases lining up with TRBD2. The J segment lost 5 bases and the V segment lost 0 bases, leaving 14 bases of the junction unmatched. CDR1 is SGHVS and CDR2 is FNYEAQ in the germline V gene. The CDR3 extends over 19 amino acids. The CDR3 region is CASSLALAGGPLATHEQYF. The CDR3 region has the DNA TGTGCCAGCAGCTTAGCTCTAGCGGGAGGGCCCCTCGCAACCCACGAGCAGTACTTC.

The chain joins TRBV28 to TRBJ1-1; perhaps TRBD1 as D (6 bases). Germline CDR1 MDHEN, CDR2 SYDVKM. This CDR3 comprises 15 residues. V was trimmed by 10 bases and J by 1 base, leaving 19 bases between them. DNA of the CDR3: TGTGCCACCCATGTCCCGATACAGGGGAACACTGAAGCTTTCTTT. Translation: CATHVPIQGNTEAFF.

Of note for this clonotype: This clone may be a read error of a much larger clone one base away. The rearrangement joins TRBV21-1 to TRBJ2-1; TRBD2 was called by the table and not checked on the DNA. TRBV21-1 corresponds to a pseudogene. The CDR3 is 18 amino acids. The chain's CDR3 is CASSPTKEAGAVYNEQFF. For the CDR3, the DNA is TGTGCCAGCAGCCCAACAAAGGAAGCGGGAGCAGTCTACAATGAGCAGTTCTTC.

This clonotype was observed a handful of times. This chain joins TRBV29-1 and TRBJ2-1; D possibly matches TRBD1 or TRBD2 (5 bases each). Per the germline V gene, CDR1 is SQVTM and CDR2 is ANQGSEA. This CDR3 spans 14 amino acids. Trimming pared 4 bases from V and 3 bases from J, leaving 13 bases between. The CDR3: CSVVGLGVYNEQFF. The CDR3 region has the DNA TGCAGCGTTGTGGGGCTCGGGGTCTACAATGAGCAGTTCTTC.

Points on this clonotype: A read error may account for a junction end that differs from germline. This chain joins TRBV29-1 and TRBJ2-1; 8 positions match TRBD2. The CDR3 is 13 amino acids. In germline, CDR1 is SQVTM, CDR2 ANQGSEA. The CDR3 DNA sequence: TGCAGCGTTGCGGGGGGGAGTGTCAATGGGCAGTTCTTC. This encodes CSVAGGSVNGQFF.

This clonotype was seen just once. V is TRBV12-3 or TRBV12-4 and J is TRBJ1-5; the match to TRBD1 covers 8 bases. J gave up 7 bases and V 5 bases, and 10 bases lay outside the gene matches. The CDR3 contains 15 residues. The CDR3 DNA is TGTGCCAGCAGTACCTTCAGGGGGCGCGAGCAGCCCCAGCATTTT. Translated: CASSTFRGREQPQHF.

This chain uses TRBV6-5 with TRBJ1-6, with 8 bases that match TRBD1. The length of the CDR3 is 14 residues. V trimming: 4 bases; J trimming: 8 bases; junction bases outside the gene matches: 4. Looked up from germline, CDR1 is MNHEY and CDR2 is SVGAGI. The CDR3 bases are TGTGCCAGCAGTTTTCGGACAGGGTATTCACCCCTCCACTTT. Its translation: CASSFRTGYSPLHF.

The V call is TRBV5-6, the J call TRBJ2-1, with D perhaps TRBD1 (6 bases). The germline V gene encodes CDR1 SGHDT and CDR2 YYEEEE. Trimming took off 4 bases at V and 4 bases at J, with 9 bases between the two ends. CDR3 length: 13 residues. The CDR3 loop is CASSQGPYNEQFF. DNA of the CDR3: TGTGCCAGCAGCCAGGGGCCTTACAATGAGCAGTTCTTC.

The rearrangement joins TRBV7-8 to TRBJ2-1; TRBD2 matches 9 bases. The CDR3 is 21 amino acids. CDR1 is SGHVS and CDR2 is FQNEAQ in the germline V gene. V shed 1 base and J 0 bases; nucleotides not matched to a gene: 16. CDR3 amino acids: CASSLGSSGIDLYYSYNEQFF. The CDR3 DNA reads as TGTGCCAGCAGCTTAGGGTCTAGCGGGATCGACTTGTATTACTCCTACAATGAGCAGTTCTTC.

This clonotype showed up just a few times. The rearrangement joins TRBV5-1 to TRBJ2-7, with D maybe TRBD1 (7 bases). The CDR3 has 13 residues. V lost 4 bases and J lost 4, with 12 bases in between. Germline loops: CDR1 SGHRS, CDR2 YFSETQ. The CDR3 region has the DNA TGCGCCAGCAGCGCGGGACAGACTTACGAGCAGTACTTC. This codes for CASSAGQTYEQYF.

As to this clonotype: The junction differs from germline at one of its ends, possibly a read error. The J gene is TRBJ1-5, the V gene TRBV6-5; 9 bases line up with TRBD1. The CDR3 covers 18 residues. Germline-derived CDR1 and CDR2 are MNHEY and SVGAGI. The chain's CDR3 is CAGSYSGTGIYSNQPQHF. As DNA, the CDR3 is TGTGCCGGCAGTTACTCCGGGACAGGGATATATAGCAATCAGCCCCAGCATTTT.

V is TRBV5-4 and J is TRBJ1-4, with TRBD1 as a possible D gene (5 bases). This CDR3 comprises 16 residues. V dropped 4 bases and J dropped 7 bases, with 20 bases sitting between them. From germline, CDR1 is SGHNT and CDR2 YYREEE (reference sequence). CDR3 amino acids: CASSAGPGAGSEKLFF. CDR3 coding DNA: TGTGCCAGCAGCGCCGGCCCCGGGGCAGGTAGTGAAAAACTGTTTTTT.

V gene TRBV30 combines with J gene TRBJ2-1; 8 nucleotides align to TRBD2. The CDR3 has 14 amino acids. Trimming removed 3 bases from V and 8 bases from J; junction bases left unmatched: 9. CDR1 is GTSNPN, CDR2 SVGIG, per germline (reference sequence). The CDR3 nucleotides read TGTGCCTGGAGCCCGCCGACTAGCGCCCATGAGCAGTTCTTC. Its translation: CAWSPPTSAHEQFF. The full variable domain, its missing parts supplied by reference TRBV30 and TRBJ2-1, is SQTIHQWPATLVQPVGSPLSLECTVEGTSNPNLYWYRQAAGRGLQLLFYSVGIGQISSEVPQNLSASRPQDRQFILSSKKLLLSDSGFYLCAWSPPTSAHEQFFGPGTRLTVL.

This clonotype was detected only a few times. The rearrangement links TRBV20-1 to TRBJ2-5; D possibly corresponds to TRBD2 (6 bases). The CDR3 has 15 residues. V was trimmed by 8 bases and J by 2 bases, leaving 21 bases between them. Germline-derived CDR1 and CDR2 are DFQATT and SNEGSKA (reference sequence). The CDR3 DNA follows: TGCAGTACCGAGAGGGCTAGCGTGAGTCAAGAGACCCAGTACTTC. It codes for CSTERASVSQETQYF.

The J gene is TRBJ2-1, the V gene TRBV29-1; D is unresolved. The CDR3 is 13 amino acids. Germline V lookup: CDR1 SQVTM, CDR2 ANQGSEA. The V end lost 4 bases, the J end lost 6 bases, and 13 bases lay between the germline ends. CDR3 sequence (DNA): TGCAGCGTTGTGGGCTTAGGGCGCAATGAGCAGTTCTTC. Encoded protein: CSVVGLGRNEQFF.

This clonotype was seen a handful of times. The CDR3 DNA sequence: TGTGCCATCAGTGAGTCGAGACAGGGGGCGCATGGCTACACCTTC. Protein product: CAISESRQGAHGYTF. The rearrangement joins TRBV10-3 to TRBJ1-2, with TRBD1 identical over 10 bases. Looked up from germline, CDR1 is ENHRY and CDR2 is SYGVKD. After removal of 0 bases from V and 6 bases from J, the junction contained 4 bases not matched to a gene. The CDR3 is made up of 15 amino acids.

The chain links TRBV12-3 or TRBV12-4 to TRBJ2-1, with 11 nucleotides matching TRBD2. This CDR3 spans 16 amino acids. V dropped 1 base and J dropped 6; count of bases not matched to a gene: 5. DNA for the CDR3: TGTGCCAGCAGTTTAGGGCTAGCGGGAGGTGGCAATGAGCAGTTCTTC. Translating it yields CASSLGLAGGGNEQFF.

The table lists this clonotype with a few counts. The chain links TRBV20-1 to TRBJ2-1; the D is unclear. V was trimmed by 0 bases and J by 0 bases, leaving 9 bases between them. This CDR3 spans 15 amino acids. Germline V gives CDR1 DFQATT, CDR2 SNEGSKA (reference sequence). The DNA of the CDR3 is TGCAGTGCTAGAGACTTTGACTCCTCCTACAATGAGCAGTTCTTC. Translating it yields CSARDFDSSYNEQFF.

V gene TRBV11-3 combines with J gene TRBJ2-3; 9 bases are a match to TRBD1. The CDR3 runs to 17 residues. J lost 0 bases, V lost 5 bases, and 9 bases had no gene match. The germline gives CDR1 SGHNT, CDR2 YENEEA. Written as DNA, the CDR3 is TGTGCCAGCAGCGCCGGGACAGGGCCGCCTAGCACAGATACGCAGTATTTT. Its translation: CASSAGTGPPSTDTQYF.

The gene calls are TRBV7-2 and TRBJ1-1; D gene ambiguous. The V gene's germline CDR1 is SGHTA and CDR2 FQGNSA. This CDR3 has 16 amino acids. Deletions cut 1 base from V and 2 bases from J, with 14 bases between. In DNA, the CDR3 is TGTGCCAGCAGCTTAGTTGGTAGGGTGGTAAACACTGAAGCTTTCTTT. Residues: CASSLVGRVVNTEAFF.

The chain recombines TRBV6-2 or TRBV6-3 with TRBJ2-5; D unclear. The CDR3 has 17 amino acids. The germline V gene encodes CDR1 MNHEY and CDR2 SVGEGT. V lost 0 bases, J lost 2 bases, and 16 bases lay in between. CDR3: CASSYSALQPWQETQYF. In nucleotides, the CDR3 is TGTGCCAGCAGTTACTCAGCGCTCCAGCCTTGGCAAGAGACCCAGTACTTC.

This clonotype has just a few counts. The chain links TRBV29-1 to TRBJ2-5, with TRBD1 matching over 10 bases. CDR1 is SQVTM and CDR2 is ANQGSEA in the germline V gene. Unmatched junction bases numbered 6, after V lost 6 bases and J lost 5 bases. The CDR3 has 13 residues. The CDR3 bases are TGCAGCGTCCTCGGACAGGGGGAGGAGACCCAGTACTTC. Translation: CSVLGQGEETQYF.

This clonotype was picked up a small number of times. This rearrangement joins TRBV6-6 to TRBJ2-7; 11 bases agree with TRBD2. CDR3 length: 15 amino acids. The ends lost 3 bases at V and 2 bases at J; junction bases unmatched: 3. Germline CDR1 reads MNHNY; CDR2 reads SVGAGI (reference sequence). The CDR3 spells CASSYGTSGTYEQYF. The CDR3, as DNA: TGTGCCAGCAGTTATGGGACTAGCGGTACCTACGAGCAGTACTTC.